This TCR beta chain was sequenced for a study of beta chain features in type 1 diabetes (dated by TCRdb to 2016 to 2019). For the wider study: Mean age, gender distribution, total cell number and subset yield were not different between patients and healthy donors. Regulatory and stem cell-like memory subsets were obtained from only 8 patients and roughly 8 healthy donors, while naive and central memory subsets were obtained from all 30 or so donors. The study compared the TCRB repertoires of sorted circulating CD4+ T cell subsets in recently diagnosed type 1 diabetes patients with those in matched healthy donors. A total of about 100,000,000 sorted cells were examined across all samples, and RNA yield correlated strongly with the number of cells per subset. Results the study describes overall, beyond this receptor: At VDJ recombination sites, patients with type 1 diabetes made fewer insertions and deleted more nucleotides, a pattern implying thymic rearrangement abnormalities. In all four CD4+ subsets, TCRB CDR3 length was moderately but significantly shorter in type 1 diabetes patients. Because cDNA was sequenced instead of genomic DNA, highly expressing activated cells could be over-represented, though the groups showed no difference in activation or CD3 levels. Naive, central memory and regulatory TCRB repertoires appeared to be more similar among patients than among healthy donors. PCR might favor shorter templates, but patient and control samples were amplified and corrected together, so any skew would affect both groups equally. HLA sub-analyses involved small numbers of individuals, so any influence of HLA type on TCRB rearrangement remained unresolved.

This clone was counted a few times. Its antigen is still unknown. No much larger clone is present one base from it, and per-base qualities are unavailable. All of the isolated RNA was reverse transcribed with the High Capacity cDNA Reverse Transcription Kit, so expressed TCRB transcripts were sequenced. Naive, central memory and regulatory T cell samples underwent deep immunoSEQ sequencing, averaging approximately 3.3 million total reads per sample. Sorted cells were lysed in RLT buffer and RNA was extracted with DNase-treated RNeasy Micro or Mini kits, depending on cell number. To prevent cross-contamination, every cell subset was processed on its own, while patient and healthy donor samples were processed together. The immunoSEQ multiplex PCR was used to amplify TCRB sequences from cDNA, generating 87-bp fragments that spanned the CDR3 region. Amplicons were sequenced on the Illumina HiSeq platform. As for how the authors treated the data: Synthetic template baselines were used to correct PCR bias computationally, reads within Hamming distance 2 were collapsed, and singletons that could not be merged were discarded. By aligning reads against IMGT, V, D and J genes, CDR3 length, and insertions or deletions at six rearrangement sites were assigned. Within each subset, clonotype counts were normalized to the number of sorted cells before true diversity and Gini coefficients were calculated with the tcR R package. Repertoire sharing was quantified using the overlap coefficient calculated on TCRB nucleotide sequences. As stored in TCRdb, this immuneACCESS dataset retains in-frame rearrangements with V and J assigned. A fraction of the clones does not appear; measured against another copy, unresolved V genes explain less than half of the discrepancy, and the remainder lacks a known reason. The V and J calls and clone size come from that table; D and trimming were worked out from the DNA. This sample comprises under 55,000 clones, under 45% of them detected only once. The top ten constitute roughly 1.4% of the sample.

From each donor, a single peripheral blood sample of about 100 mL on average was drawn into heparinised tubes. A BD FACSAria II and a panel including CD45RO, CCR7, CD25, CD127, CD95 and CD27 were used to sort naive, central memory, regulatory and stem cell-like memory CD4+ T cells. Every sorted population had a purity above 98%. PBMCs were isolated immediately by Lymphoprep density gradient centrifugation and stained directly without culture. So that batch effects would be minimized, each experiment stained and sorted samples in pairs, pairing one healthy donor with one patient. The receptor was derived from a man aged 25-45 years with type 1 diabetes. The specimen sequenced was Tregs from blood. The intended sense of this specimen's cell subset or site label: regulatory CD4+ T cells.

The DNA sequence reads TGTGCCAGCGGCAAGCTTGGGACAGCGGTGCCCTACGAGCAGTACTTC. Translated, it reads CASGKLGTAVPYEQYF. In this chain, TRBV7-2 is recombined with TRBJ2-7, with TRBD1 matching 7 junction bases. Taken from cysteine to phenylalanine, the CDR3 has 16 residues. Just CDR3 DNA is preserved here, 48 bases in frame from base 1. V is cut back by 8 bases and J by 2 bases, with 15 bases in the junction unmatched. The germline V gene gives CDR1 as SGHTA and CDR2 as FQGNSA.